These 22 T cell receptor beta chains were sequenced from one sample in a study of T-cell memory formation after mild COVID-19. One entry per CDR3 protein, called by TCRdb with MiXCR from the 5' RACE reads. Of under 700,000 distinct CDR3 sequences listed, roughly 22% are singletons. Sample: PBMCs or a T cell subset sorted from them (not recorded which). Receptors originate from an adult woman who had mild COVID-19 (a few samples of this study predate the infection). Cell type and time point are not known.

This clonotype was observed a single time. The V call is TRBV7-9, the J call TRBJ1-2; no reliable D call. Trimming took 6 bases from V and 7 from J, leaving 15 bases between them. This CDR3 is 13 amino acids long. The germline CDR1 and CDR2 sequences are SEHNR and FQNEAQ (reference sequence). As DNA, the CDR3 is TGTGCCAGCAGTTCCACGGGTGGTCGTGGCTACACCTTC. Translated, it gives CASSSTGGRGYTF. Full variable domain (outside the CDR3, taken from reference TRBV7-9 and TRBJ1-2): DTGVSQNPRHKITKRGQNVTFRCDPISEHNRLYWYRQTLGQGPEFLTYFQNEAQLEKSRLLSDRFSAERPKGSFSTLEIQRTEQGDSAMYLCASSSTGGRGYTFGSGTRLTVV.

For this clonotype: Compared with germline, one end of the junction differs, possibly owing to a read error. V is TRBV6-5 and J is TRBJ1-5; D remains unclear. The CDR3 is 15 residues long. Germline values: CDR1 MNHEY, CDR2 SVGAGI. CDR3 in amino acids: CDSSYSWGMEQPQHF. CDR3 nucleotide sequence: TGTGACAGCAGTTACTCATGGGGTATGGAGCAGCCCCAGCATTTT.

The CDR3 reads CASSVEGASGNTIYF. For the CDR3, the DNA is TGTGCCAGCAGTGTGGAGGGGGCGAGTGGAAACACCATATATTTT. This chain joins TRBV2 and TRBJ1-3; 7 nucleotides match TRBD1. Germline V gives CDR1 SNHLY, CDR2 FYNNEI. Germline trimming cut 4 bases from V and 3 bases from J; bases unmatched to any gene: 6. The CDR3 runs 15 residues.

In DNA form, the CDR3 reads TGTGCCAGCAGCTTAACAGGATCTCCAGATACGCAGTATTTT. This translates into CASSLTGSPDTQYF. This chain links TRBV7-3 with TRBJ2-3; no clear D gene. Deletions cut 0 bases from V and 4 bases from J, with 8 bases between. This CDR3 contains 14 residues. CDR1 is SGHTA and CDR2 is FQGTGA in the germline V gene.

This clonotype was observed a handful of times. The rearrangement uses TRBV6-2 or TRBV6-3 and TRBJ2-1; TRBD2 aligns across 7 bases. This CDR3 has 14 residues. The J segment lost 2 bases and the V segment lost 6 bases, leaving 4 bases of the junction unmatched. Per the germline V gene, CDR1 is MNHEY and CDR2 is SVGEGT. CDR3 protein: CASRALAAYNEQFF. As DNA, the CDR3 is TGTGCCAGCAGGGCTCTAGCGGCCTACAATGAGCAGTTCTTC.

This clonotype came up a few times. This sequence joins TRBV11-3 and TRBJ1-1; D uncertain. This CDR3 comprises 13 residues. Germline lookup yields CDR1 SGHNT and CDR2 YENEEA. Trimming removed 5 bases from V and 7 bases from J, with 14 bases in between. CDR3 coding DNA: TGTGCCAGCAGCGGTGATGGGATCAGTGAAGCTTTCTTT. It is translated as CASSGDGISEAFF.

In its sample, this clonotype was seen a few times. The gene calls are TRBV3-1 and TRBJ2-5; 10 bases line up with TRBD2. CDR3 length equals 17 residues. V lost 0 bases to trimming and J lost 1 base; unmatched junction nucleotides: 5. Per the germline V gene, CDR1 is LGHDT and CDR2 is YNNKEL (reference sequence). The DNA of the CDR3 is TGTGCCAGCAGCCAAGAGTTTCTAGCGGGGGTCCAAGAGACCCAGTACTTC. It is translated as CASSQEFLAGVQETQYF.

This CDR3 is CAISAGLADPNEQFF. In nucleotides, the CDR3 is TGTGCCATCAGTGCGGGGCTAGCGGATCCCAATGAGCAGTTCTTC. The rearrangement joins TRBV10-3 to TRBJ2-1; the match to TRBD2 covers 7 bases. CDR1 is ENHRY, CDR2 SYGVKD, per germline. The CDR3 totals 15 residues. V gave up 4 bases and J gave up 6 bases; unmatched junction bases: 9.

This clonotype has a handful of counts. The chain uses TRBV29-1 and TRBJ1-2; the D gene is possibly TRBD1 (6 bases). The ends were cut back, 2 bases at V and 12 bases at J, with 16 bases in the middle. The germline V gene has CDR1 SQVTM and CDR2 ANQGSEA. The CDR3 contains 12 residues. The CDR3 loop is CSVEPGAQGNTF. Here the CDR3 DNA reads TGCAGCGTTGAACCCGGGGCTCAGGGGAACACCTTC. Supplemented by reference TRBV29-1 and TRBJ1-2, the full variable domain reads SAVISQKPSRDICQRGTSLTIQCQVDSQVTMMFWYRQQPGQSLTLIATANQGSEATYESGFVIDKFPISRPNLTFSTLTVSNMSPEDSSIYLCSVEPGAQGNTFGSGTRLTVV.

The rearrangement uses TRBV11-2 and TRBJ1-1, with 7 bases matching TRBD1. The CDR3 covers 14 residues. V was pared by 6 bases and J by 4 bases, with 8 bases of the junction left unmatched. Germline CDR1 SGHAT, CDR2 FQNNGV. CDR3 protein: CASRPRGGATEAFF. As DNA, the CDR3 is TGTGCCAGCAGGCCCAGGGGGGGAGCCACTGAAGCTTTCTTT.

This clonotype was recorded many times. V and J are TRBV5-1 and TRBJ2-3, with TRBD2 matching over 9 bases. J was trimmed by 6 bases and V by 5 bases; bases with no gene match: 13. This CDR3 is built from 16 residues. Germline V CDR1 and CDR2: SGHRS, YFSETQ. The CDR3 here is CASRPSAGGAGDTQYF. As DNA, the CDR3 is TGCGCCAGCAGGCCGTCAGCGGGGGGTGCCGGGGATACGCAGTATTTT.

The sample holds many counts of this clonotype. The chain combines TRBV5-1 with TRBJ2-2; TRBD1 matches at 7 bases. The junction had 9 bases not matched to a gene; V was cut back by 10 bases and J by 0 bases. Germline V CDR1 and CDR2: SGHRS, YFSETQ. The CDR3 has 15 residues. CDR3 DNA: TGCGCCTGCCGAAAGACAGGGACGAACACCGGGGAGCTGTTTTTT. Translated, it gives CACRKTGTNTGELFF.

The V gene is TRBV7-2, the J gene TRBJ1-2; 9 nucleotides match TRBD1. The CDR3 sequence is 14 residues long. V shed 4 bases, J shed 3 bases, and the junction held 3 bases outside the gene matches. Germline-derived CDR1 and CDR2 are SGHTA and FQGNSA. CDR3 bases: TGTGCCAGCAGCTCCGGACAGGGGCACTATGGCTACACCTTC. Protein sequence: CASSSGQGHYGYTF.

This clonotype was detected only a few times. CDR3 residues: CASSLASSPGTNYEQYF. The CDR3 DNA sequence: TGTGCCAGCAGCTTGGCCTCCTCGCCAGGGACTAACTACGAGCAGTACTTC. The chain employs TRBV5-5 and TRBJ2-7; the match to TRBD2 covers 7 bases. The ends lost 0 bases at V and 3 bases at J; junction bases unmatched: 12. The germline V gene has CDR1 SGHKS and CDR2 YYEKEE (reference sequence). CDR3 size: 17 residues.

This clonotype has only a few counts. The V call is TRBV12-3 or TRBV12-4, the J call TRBJ1-1; D is undetermined. The CDR3 is 13 amino acids. The ends were cut back, 3 bases at V and 4 bases at J, with 9 bases in the middle. The CDR3 DNA is TGTGCCAGCAGTTTGTCGTGGATCACTGAAGCTTTCTTT. This gives the protein CASSLSWITEAFF.

This clonotype has only one observation. This chain joins TRBV29-1 and TRBJ1-1; no firm D call. Germline CDR1 and CDR2: SQVTM and ANQGSEA. The CDR3 contains 12 residues. Trimming shortened V by 2 bases and J by 2 bases, and 6 bases separated the two germline ends. Written as DNA, the CDR3 is TGCAGCGTTGAAAGTCACAACACTGAAGCTTTCTTT. Translated, it gives CSVESHNTEAFF.

This clonotype was seen only a few times. This chain uses TRBV12-3 or TRBV12-4 with TRBJ1-3, with 9 positions matching TRBD1. There are 17 residues in the CDR3. Unmatched junction bases numbered 8, after V lost 5 bases and J lost 0 bases. CDR3 nucleotide sequence: TGTGCCAGCAGTGCCGGACAGGGGACCAACTCTGGAAACACCATATATTTT. As protein: CASSAGQGTNSGNTIYF.

This clonotype was seen a single time. The chain combines TRBV12-3 or TRBV12-4 with TRBJ1-6; 7 positions match TRBD1. The CDR3 consists of 16 residues. V lost 6 bases, J lost 7 bases, and 12 bases stayed unmatched. CDR3 in amino acids: CASRPETGQLNSPLHF. The CDR3 DNA reads as TGTGCCAGCAGACCAGAGACGGGACAGCTAAATTCACCCCTCCACTTT.

V is TRBV6-1 and J is TRBJ2-1; 8 nucleotides line up with TRBD2. The CDR3 sequence is 16 residues long. The germline V gene has CDR1 MNHNS and CDR2 SASEGT. V trimming: 7 bases; J trimming: 0 bases; junction bases outside the gene matches: 8. Here the CDR3 DNA reads TGTGCCAGCACTCCACCCGGGGGGGTCTCCTACAATGAGCAGTTCTTC. Amino acid sequence: CASTPPGGVSYNEQFF.

V gene TRBV4-3 combines with J gene TRBJ2-7; 10 nucleotides agree with TRBD2. V shed 4 bases, J shed 7 bases, and the junction held 1 base outside the gene matches. There are 12 residues in the CDR3. Germline CDR1 is LGHNA and CDR2 is YSLEER. The chain's CDR3 is CASSPTSGEQYF. CDR3 coding DNA: TGCGCCAGCAGCCCGACTAGCGGGGAGCAGTACTTC.

The V call is TRBV3-1, the J call TRBJ2-7; 8 bases line up with TRBD1. J lost 1 base, V lost 1 base, and 3 bases had no gene match. Germline loops: CDR1 LGHDT, CDR2 YNNKEL (reference sequence). The CDR3 runs 15 residues. CDR3 protein: CASSQVGQGSYEQYF. The CDR3 DNA follows: TGTGCCAGCAGCCAAGTTGGACAGGGTTCCTACGAGCAGTACTTC.

The rearrangement joins TRBV7-2 to TRBJ1-5; TRBD1 matches at 8 bases. The CDR3 loop spans 14 amino acids. The J segment lost 6 bases and the V segment lost 4 bases, leaving 5 bases of the junction unmatched. Germline V CDR1 and CDR2: SGHTA, FQGNSA. This CDR3 is CASSSRTGSQPQHF. The CDR3 DNA reads as TGTGCCAGCAGCTCCCGGACAGGGTCTCAGCCCCAGCATTTT.